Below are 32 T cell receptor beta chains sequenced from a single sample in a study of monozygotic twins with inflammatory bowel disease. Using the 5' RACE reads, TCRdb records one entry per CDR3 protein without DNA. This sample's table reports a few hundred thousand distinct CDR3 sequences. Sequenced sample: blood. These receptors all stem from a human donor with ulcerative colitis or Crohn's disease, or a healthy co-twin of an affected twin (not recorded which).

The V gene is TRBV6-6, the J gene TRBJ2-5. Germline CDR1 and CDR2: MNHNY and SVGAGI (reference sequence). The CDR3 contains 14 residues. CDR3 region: CASSYSQTQETQYF.

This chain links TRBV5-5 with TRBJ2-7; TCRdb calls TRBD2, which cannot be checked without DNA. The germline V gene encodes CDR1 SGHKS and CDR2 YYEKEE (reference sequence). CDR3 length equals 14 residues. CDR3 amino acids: CASSPRAGPYEQYF.

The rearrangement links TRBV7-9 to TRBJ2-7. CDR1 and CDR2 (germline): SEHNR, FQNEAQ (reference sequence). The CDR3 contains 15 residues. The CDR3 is CASSLAAVKTYEQYF. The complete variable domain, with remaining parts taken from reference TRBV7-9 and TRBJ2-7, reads DTGVSQNPRHKITKRGQNVTFRCDPISEHNRLYWYRQTLGQGPEFLTYFQNEAQLEKSRLLSDRFSAERPKGSFSTLEIQRTEQGDSAMYLCASSLAAVKTYEQYFGPGTRLTVT.

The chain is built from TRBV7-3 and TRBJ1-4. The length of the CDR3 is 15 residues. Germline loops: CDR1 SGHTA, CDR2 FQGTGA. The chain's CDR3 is CASSLRGARNEKLFF.

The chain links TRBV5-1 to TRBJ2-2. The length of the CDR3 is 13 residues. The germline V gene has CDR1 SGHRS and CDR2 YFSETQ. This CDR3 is CASSLTVSGELFF. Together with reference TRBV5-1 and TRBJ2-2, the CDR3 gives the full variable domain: KAGVTQTPRYLIKTRGQQVTLSCSPISGHRSVSWYQQTPGQGLQFLFEYFSETQRNKGNFPGRFSGRQFSNSRSEMNVSTLELGDSALYLCASSLTVSGELFFGEGSRLTVL.

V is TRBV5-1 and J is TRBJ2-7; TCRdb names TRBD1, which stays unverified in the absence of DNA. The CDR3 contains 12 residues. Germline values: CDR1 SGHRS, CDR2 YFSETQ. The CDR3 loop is CASRGWDHEQYF.

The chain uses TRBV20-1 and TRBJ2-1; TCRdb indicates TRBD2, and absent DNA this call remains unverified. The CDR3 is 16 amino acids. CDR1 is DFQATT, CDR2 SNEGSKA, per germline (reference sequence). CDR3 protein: CSARDLGTSNYNEQFF.

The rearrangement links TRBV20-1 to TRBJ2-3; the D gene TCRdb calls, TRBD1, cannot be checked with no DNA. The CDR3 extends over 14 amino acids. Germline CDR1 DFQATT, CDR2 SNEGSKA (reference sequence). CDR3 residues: CSARVQGATDTQYF.

The chain's CDR3 is CASSYRTSGVETQYF. The rearrangement joins TRBV6-5 to TRBJ2-5; with no DNA, the TCRdb D assignment of TRBD2 cannot be verified. Germline assignment: CDR1 MNHEY and CDR2 SVGAGI. The CDR3 is 15 amino acids.

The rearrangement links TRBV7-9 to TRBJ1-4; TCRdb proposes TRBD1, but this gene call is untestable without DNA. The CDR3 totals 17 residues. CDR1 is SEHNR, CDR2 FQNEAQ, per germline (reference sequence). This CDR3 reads CASSLALGQGGNEKLFF.

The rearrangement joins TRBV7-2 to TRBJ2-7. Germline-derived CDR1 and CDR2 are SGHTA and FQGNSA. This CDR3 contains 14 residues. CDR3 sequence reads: CASSSQPSSYEQYF.

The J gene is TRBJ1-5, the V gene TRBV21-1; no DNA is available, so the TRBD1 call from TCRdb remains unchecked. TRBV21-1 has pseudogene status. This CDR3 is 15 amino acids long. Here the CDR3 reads CASSLPGQGGQSQHF.

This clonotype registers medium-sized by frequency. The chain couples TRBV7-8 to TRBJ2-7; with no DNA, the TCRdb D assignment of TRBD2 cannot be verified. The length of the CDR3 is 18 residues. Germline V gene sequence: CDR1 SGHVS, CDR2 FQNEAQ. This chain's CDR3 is CASSLVQGTSGRGYEQYF.

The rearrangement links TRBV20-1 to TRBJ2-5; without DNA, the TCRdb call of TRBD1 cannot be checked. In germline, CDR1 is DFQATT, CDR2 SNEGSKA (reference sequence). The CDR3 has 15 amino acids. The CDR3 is CSAPGQAGTRETQYF.

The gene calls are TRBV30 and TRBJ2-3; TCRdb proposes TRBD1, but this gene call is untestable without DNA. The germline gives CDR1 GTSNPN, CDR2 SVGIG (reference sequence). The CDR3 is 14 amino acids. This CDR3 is CAWRDSSITDTQYF.

The CDR3 loop is CASSPRGLGGNIQYF. The V and J genes are TRBV3-1 and TRBJ2-4; TCRdb reports TRBD1, a call that lacks DNA to check it against. This CDR3 is 15 amino acids long. Germline loops: CDR1 LGHDT, CDR2 YNNKEL (reference sequence).

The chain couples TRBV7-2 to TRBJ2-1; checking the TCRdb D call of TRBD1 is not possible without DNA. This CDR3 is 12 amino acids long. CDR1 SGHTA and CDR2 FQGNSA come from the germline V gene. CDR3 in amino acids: CASSPWVYEQFF.

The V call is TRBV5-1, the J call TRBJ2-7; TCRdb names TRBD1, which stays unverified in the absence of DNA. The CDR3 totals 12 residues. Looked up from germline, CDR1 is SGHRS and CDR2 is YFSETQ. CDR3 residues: CASSFQGYEQYF. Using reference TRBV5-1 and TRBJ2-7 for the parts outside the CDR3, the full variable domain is KAGVTQTPRYLIKTRGQQVTLSCSPISGHRSVSWYQQTPGQGLQFLFEYFSETQRNKGNFPGRFSGRQFSNSRSEMNVSTLELGDSALYLCASSFQGYEQYFGPGTRLTVT.

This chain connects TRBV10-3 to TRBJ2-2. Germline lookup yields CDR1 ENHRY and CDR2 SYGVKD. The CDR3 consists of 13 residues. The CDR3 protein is CAISDWRGEELFF.

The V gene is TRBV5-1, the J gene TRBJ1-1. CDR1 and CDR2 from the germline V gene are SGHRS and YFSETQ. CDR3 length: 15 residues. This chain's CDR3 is CASSLSLSEGTEAFF.

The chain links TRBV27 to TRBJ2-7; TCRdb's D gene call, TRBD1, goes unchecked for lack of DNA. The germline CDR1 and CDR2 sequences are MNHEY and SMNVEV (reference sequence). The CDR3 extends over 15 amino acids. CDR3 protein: CASSQRTGGFNEQYF.

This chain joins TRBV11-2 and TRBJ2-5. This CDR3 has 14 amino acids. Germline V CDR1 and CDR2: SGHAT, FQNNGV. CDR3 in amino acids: CASSLGFSTETQYF. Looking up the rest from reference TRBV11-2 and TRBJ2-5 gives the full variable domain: EAGVAQSPRYKIIEKRQSVAFWCNPISGHATLYWYQQILGQGPKLLIQFQNNGVVDDSQLPKDRFSAERLKGVDSTLKIQPAKLEDSAVYLCASSLGFSTETQYFGPGTRLLVL.

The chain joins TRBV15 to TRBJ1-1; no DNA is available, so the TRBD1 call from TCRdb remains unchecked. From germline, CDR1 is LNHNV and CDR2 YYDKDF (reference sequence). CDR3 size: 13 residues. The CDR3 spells CATSSRGMTEAFF.

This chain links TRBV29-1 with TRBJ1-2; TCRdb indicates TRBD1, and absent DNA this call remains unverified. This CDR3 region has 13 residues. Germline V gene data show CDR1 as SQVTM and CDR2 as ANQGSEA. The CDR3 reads CSTQDRSNYGYTF.

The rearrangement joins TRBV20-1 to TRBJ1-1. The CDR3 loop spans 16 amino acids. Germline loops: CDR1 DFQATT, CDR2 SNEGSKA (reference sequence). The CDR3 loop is CSARDRFGFTNTEAFF.

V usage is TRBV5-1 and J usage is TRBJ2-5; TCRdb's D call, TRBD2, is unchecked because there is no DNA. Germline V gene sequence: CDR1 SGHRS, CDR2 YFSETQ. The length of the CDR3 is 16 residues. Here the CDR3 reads CASSFDDRTSVGTQYF. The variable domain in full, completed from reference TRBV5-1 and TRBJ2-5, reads KAGVTQTPRYLIKTRGQQVTLSCSPISGHRSVSWYQQTPGQGLQFLFEYFSETQRNKGNFPGRFSGRQFSNSRSEMNVSTLELGDSALYLCASSFDDRTSVGTQYFGPGTRLLVL.

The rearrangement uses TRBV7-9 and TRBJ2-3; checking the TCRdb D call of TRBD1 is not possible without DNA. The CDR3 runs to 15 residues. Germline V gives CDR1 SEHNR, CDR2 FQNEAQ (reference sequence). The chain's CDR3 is CASSNRDRGSDTQYF.

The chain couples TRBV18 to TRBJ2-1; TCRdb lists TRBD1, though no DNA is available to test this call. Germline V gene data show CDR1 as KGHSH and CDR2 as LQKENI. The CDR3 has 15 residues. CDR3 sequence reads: CASSPRDRVSNEQFF.

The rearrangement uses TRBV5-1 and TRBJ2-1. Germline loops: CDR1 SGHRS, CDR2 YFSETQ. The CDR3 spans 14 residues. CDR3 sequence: CASRVDVSYNEQFF.

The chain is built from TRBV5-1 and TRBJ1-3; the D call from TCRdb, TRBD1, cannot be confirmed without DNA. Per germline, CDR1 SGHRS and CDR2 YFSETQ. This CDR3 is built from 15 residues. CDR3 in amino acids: CASRDDRGAGNTIYF. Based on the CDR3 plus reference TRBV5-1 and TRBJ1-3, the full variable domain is KAGVTQTPRYLIKTRGQQVTLSCSPISGHRSVSWYQQTPGQGLQFLFEYFSETQRNKGNFPGRFSGRQFSNSRSEMNVSTLELGDSALYLCASRDDRGAGNTIYFGEGSWLTVV.

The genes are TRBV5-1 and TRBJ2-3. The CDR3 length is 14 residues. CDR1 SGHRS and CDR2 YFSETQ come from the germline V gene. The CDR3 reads CASSLGTSADTQYF.

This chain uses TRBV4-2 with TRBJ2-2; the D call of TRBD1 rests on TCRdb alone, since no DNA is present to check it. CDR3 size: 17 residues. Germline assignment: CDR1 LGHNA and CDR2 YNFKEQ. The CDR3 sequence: CASSQDVGGANTGELFF.